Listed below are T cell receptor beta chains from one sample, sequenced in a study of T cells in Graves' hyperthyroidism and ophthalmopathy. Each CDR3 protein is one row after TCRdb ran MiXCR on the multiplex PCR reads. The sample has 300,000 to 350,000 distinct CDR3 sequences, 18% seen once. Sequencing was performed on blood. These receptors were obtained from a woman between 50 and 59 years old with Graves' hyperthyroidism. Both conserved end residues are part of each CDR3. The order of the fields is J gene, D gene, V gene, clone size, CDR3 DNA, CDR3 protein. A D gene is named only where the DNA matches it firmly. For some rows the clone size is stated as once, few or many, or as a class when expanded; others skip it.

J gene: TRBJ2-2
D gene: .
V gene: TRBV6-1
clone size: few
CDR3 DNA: TGTGCCAGCAGGACAGGCTGGGGGTTCAACACCGGGGAGCTGTTTTTT
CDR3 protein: CASRTGWGFNTGELFF

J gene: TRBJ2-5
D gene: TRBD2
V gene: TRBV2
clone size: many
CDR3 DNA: TGTGCCAGCACCCAGACTAGCGGCGCAACCCAGTACTTC
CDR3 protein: CASTQTSGATQYF

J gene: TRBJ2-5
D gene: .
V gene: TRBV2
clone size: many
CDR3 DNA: TGTGCCAGCAGGGGAACTCGGGGAGAAGAGACCCAGTACTTC
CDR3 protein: CASRGTRGEETQYF

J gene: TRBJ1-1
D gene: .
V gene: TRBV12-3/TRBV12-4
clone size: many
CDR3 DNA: TGTGCCAGCAGTCCCTTGATGAACACTGAAGCTTTCTTT
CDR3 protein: CASSPLMNTEAFF

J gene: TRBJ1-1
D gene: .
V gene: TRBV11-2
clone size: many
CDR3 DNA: TGTGCCAGCAGCTTAGGGGCCGGGGGGAACTCTGAAGCTTTCTTT
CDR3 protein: CASSLGAGGNSEAFF

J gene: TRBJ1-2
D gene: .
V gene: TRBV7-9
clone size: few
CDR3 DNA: TGTGCCAGCAGCTTAGTACCATTTAACTATGGCTACACCTTC
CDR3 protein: CASSLVPFNYGYTF

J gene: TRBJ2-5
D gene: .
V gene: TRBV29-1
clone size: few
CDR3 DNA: TGCAGCGTGCAAGGGGTAGGGCAAGAGACCCAGTACTTC
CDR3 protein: CSVQGVGQETQYF

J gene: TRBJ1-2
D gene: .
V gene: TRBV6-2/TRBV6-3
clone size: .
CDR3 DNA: TGTGCCAGCAGTTTCACACTATCTAACTATGGCTACACCTTC
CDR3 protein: CASSFTLSNYGYTF

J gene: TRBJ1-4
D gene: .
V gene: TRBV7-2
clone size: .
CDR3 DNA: TGTGCCAGCAGCTTGGGGTACAGGTCTGAAAAACTGTTTTTT
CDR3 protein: CASSLGYRSEKLFF

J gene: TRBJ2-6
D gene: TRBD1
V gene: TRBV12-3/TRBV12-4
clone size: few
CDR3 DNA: TGTGCCAGCAGTCCACCGACAGGGAGCCTTTCTGGGGCCAACGTCCTGACTTTC
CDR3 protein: CASSPPTGSLSGANVLTF

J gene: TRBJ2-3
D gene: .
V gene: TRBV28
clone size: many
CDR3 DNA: TGTGCCAGCAGTTTTCTCGGGCAGGGGAAAGATACGCAGTATTTT
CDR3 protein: CASSFLGQGKDTQYF

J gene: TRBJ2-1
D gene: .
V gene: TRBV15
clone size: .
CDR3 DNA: TGTGCCACCAGCAGAGAGGAGAGAAGCTCCTACAATGAGCAGTTCTTC
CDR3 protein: CATSREERSSYNEQFF

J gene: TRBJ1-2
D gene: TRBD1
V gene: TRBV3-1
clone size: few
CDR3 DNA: TGTGCCAGCAGAATTTCTGCCGGGACAGGGGTGGGCTACACCTTC
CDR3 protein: CASRISAGTGVGYTF

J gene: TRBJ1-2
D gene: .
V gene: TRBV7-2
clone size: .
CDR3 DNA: TGTGCCAGCAGCTTTGGTGTGGACAGTAACTATGGCTACACCTTC
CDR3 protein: CASSFGVDSNYGYTF

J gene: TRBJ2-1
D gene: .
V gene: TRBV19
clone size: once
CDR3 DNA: TGTGCCAGTAGTATCTTTACCCTAGGGAAGTACAATGAGCAGTTCTTC
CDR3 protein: CASSIFTLGKYNEQFF

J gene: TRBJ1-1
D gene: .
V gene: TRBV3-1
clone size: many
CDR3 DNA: TGTGCCAGCAGCCAGGGAATGGTGAACACTGAAGCTTTCTTT
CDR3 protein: CASSQGMVNTEAFF

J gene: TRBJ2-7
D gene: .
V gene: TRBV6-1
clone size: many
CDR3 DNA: TGTGCCAGCAGTTTAGACAGATACGAGCAGTACTTC
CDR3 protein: CASSLDRYEQYF

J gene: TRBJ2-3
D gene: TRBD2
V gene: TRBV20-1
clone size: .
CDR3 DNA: TGCAGTGCTAGAGAACCGACTAGCGGGCTCACAGATACGCAGTATTTT
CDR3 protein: CSAREPTSGLTDTQYF

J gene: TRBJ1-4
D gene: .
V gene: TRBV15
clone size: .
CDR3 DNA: TGTGCCACCAGCAGAGATATGGTCCCTAATGAAAAACTGTTTTTT
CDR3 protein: CATSRDMVPNEKLFF

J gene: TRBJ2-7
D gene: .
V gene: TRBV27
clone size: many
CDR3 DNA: TGTGCCAGCAGTTTACAGGGAAGTGTCTACGAGCAGTACTTC
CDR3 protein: CASSLQGSVYEQYF

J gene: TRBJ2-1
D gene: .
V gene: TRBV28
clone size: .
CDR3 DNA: TGTGCCAGCACTCAAGGGGCCGGAGAGCAGTTCTTC
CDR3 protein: CASTQGAGEQFF

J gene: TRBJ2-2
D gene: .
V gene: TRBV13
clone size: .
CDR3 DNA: TGTGCCAGCAGTTACACCGGGGAGCTGTTTTTT
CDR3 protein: CASSYTGELFF

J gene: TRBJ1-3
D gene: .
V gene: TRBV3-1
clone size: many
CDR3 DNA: TGTGCCAGCAGCCCGGAGCGCGGGAGGGGCTCTGGAAACACCATATATTTT
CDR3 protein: CASSPERGRGSGNTIYF

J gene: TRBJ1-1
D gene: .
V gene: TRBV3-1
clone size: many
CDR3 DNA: TGTGCCAGCAGCCAGGTGATGAACACTGAAGCTTTCTTT
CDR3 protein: CASSQVMNTEAFF

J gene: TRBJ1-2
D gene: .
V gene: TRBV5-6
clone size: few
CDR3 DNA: TGTGCCAGCAGCGATTTGGGGGATGGCAGATCCTATGGCTACACCTTC
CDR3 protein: CASSDLGDGRSYGYTF

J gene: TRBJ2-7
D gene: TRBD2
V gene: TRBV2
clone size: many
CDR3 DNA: TGTGCCAGCAGTGATCTAGCGGGACTGGGCGAGCAGTACTTC
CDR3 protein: CASSDLAGLGEQYF

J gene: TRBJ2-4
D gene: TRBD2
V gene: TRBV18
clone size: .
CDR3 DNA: TGTGCCAGCTCCACCGGGACTAGCGGAATTCAGTACTTC
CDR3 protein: CASSTGTSGIQYF

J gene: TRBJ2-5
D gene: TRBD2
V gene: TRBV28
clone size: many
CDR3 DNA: TGTGCCAGCAGTCGACCCGGACTAGCTCTGGAGACCCAGTACTTC
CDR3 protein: CASSRPGLALETQYF

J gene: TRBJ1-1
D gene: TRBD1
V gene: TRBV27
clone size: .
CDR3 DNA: TGTGCCAGCAGTTTATCAGGGGGCCTCACTGAAGCTTTCTTT
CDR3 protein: CASSLSGGLTEAFF

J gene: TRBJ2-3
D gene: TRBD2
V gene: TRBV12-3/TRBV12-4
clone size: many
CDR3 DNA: TGTGCCAGCAGTTTATATTCTAGCGGGACCCACACAGATACGCAGTATTTT
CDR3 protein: CASSLYSSGTHTDTQYF

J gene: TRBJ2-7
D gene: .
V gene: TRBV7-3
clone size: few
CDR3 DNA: TGTGCCAGCAGCCCTGCGGAGGGGGCTTCCTACGAGCAGTACTTC
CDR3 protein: CASSPAEGASYEQYF

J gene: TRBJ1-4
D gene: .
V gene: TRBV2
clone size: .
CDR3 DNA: TGTGCCAGCAGGAGACTAAGTGGGGCTAATGAAAAACTGTTTTTT
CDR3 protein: CASRRLSGANEKLFF

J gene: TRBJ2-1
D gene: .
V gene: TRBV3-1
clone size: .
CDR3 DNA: TGTGCCAGCAGCCAATCCCAAATTGGGACAGAGCAGTTCTTC
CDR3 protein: CASSQSQIGTEQFF

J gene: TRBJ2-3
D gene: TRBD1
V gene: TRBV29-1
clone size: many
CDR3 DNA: TGCAGCGTTGAAGTTACAGGGGGCGCGACAGATACGCAGTATTTT
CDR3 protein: CSVEVTGGATDTQYF

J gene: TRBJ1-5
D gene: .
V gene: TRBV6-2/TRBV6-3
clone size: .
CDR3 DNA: TGTGCCAGCAGCACCCAAATGGAGCCCCAGCATTTT
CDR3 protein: CASSTQMEPQHF

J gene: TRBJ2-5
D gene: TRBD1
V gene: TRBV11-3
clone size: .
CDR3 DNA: TGTGCCAGCAGCTCCGAAGGGACAGGGCCAGTTCAGACCCAGTACTTC
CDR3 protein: CASSSEGTGPVQTQYF

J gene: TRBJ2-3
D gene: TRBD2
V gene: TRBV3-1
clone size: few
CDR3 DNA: TGTGCCAGCAGCCAAGATCCAGCGGGGAGCACAGATACGCAGTATTTT
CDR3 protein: CASSQDPAGSTDTQYF

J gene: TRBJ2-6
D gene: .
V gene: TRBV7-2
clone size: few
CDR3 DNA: TGTGCCAGCAACTTAGTTGGCTCTGGGGCCAACGTCCTGACTTTC
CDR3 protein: CASNLVGSGANVLTF

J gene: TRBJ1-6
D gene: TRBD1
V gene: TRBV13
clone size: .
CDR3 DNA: TGTGCCAGCAGCTTAGAAGGGACAGGCTATAATTCACCCCTCCACTTT
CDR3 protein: CASSLEGTGYNSPLHF